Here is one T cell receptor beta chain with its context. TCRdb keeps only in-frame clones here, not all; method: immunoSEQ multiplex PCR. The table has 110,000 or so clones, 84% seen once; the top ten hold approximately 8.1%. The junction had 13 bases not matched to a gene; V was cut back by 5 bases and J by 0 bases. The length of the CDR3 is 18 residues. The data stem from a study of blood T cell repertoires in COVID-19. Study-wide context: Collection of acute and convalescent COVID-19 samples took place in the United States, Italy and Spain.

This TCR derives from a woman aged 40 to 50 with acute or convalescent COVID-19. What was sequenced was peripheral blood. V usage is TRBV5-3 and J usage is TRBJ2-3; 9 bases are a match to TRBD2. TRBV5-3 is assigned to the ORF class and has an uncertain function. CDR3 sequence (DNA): TGTGCCAGAAGTCTAACTAGCGGGCGAGCCTCGAGCACAGATACGCAGTATTTT. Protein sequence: CARSLTSGRASSTDTQYF.